The 31 T cell receptor beta chains presented below share a single source sample, sequenced in a study of vaccination and CD4 T cells after COVID-19. Which antigens these TCRs recognize remains unknown. Sequencing of the DNA from cultured CD4+ T cells was carried out with the Oncomine TCR Beta short-read assay. TCRdb processed the PCR reads anew with MiXCR; each CDR3 protein has one entry. This sample has 5,400 or so distinct CDR3 sequences, with over 35% found just once. Treatment specified: approximately 9-day PBMC culture with coronavirus spike peptide pools or control peptides (ViraFEST assay). Researchers collected the unexposed donor's CD4+ T cells before the COVID-19 pandemic (2011-2018). The sequencing sample was made of CD4+ T cells from blood, cultured in vitro. Every receptor here comes from a human donor in good health.

This sequence joins TRBV28 and TRBJ1-1, with unresolved D. V was clipped by 11 bases and J by 2 bases, with 9 bases between them. The CDR3 spans 11 residues. Germline V gene sequence: CDR1 MDHEN, CDR2 SYDVKM. The CDR3 is CAAGGNTEAFF. In DNA, the CDR3 is TGTGCCGCAGGAGGCAACACTGAAGCTTTCTTT.

This clonotype has a single count. The genes are TRBV6-1 and TRBJ2-5, with 8 bases that match TRBD1. The CDR3 length is 13 residues. Germline assignment: CDR1 MNHNS and CDR2 SASEGT. With 8 bases clipped from V and 4 bases from J, the junction kept 6 bases outside the gene matches. This CDR3 is CASRSGGLETQYF. The CDR3 DNA reads TGTGCCAGCCGATCAGGGGGCTTAGAGACCCAGTACTTC.

The V call is TRBV11-2, the J call TRBJ1-5, with D possibly TRBD1 on 5 matching bases. CDR3 length: 13 residues. Germline V gene data show CDR1 as SGHAT and CDR2 as FQNNGV. V shed 2 bases and J shed 7 bases, with 9 bases lying between them. The CDR3 is CASSLQGGQPQHF. In DNA, the CDR3 is TGTGCCAGCAGCTTACAGGGCGGCCAGCCCCAGCATTTT.

This clonotype occurred a few times. This chain links TRBV6-1 with TRBJ2-1; a possible D gene is TRBD2 (7 bases). The V and J ends lost 8 bases and 9 bases respectively, with 17 bases between them. The CDR3 totals 13 residues. Germline assignment: CDR1 MNHNS and CDR2 SASEGT. CDR3 protein: CASEGGGQVEQFF. For the CDR3, the DNA is TGTGCCAGCGAGGGGGGGGGTCAGGTTGAGCAGTTCTTC.

This clonotype was counted only a few times. This chain uses TRBV20-1 with TRBJ1-1; D remains ambiguous. Trimming removed 2 bases at V and 1 base at J, with 5 bases between. This CDR3 has 12 amino acids. Germline CDR1 reads DFQATT; CDR2 reads SNEGSKA (reference sequence). The CDR3 bases are TGCAGTGCTAGAAACAGGAACACTGAAGCTTTCTTT. It specifies CSARNRNTEAFF.

The chain couples TRBV20-1 to TRBJ1-1; 10 bases agree with TRBD1. The V segment lost 1 base and the J segment 1 base; nucleotides outside the gene matches: 3. Germline V CDR1 and CDR2: DFQATT, SNEGSKA (reference sequence). The CDR3 is 15 amino acids. CDR3 loop: CSARVTGGWNTEAFF. As DNA, the CDR3 is TGCAGTGCTAGAGTGACAGGGGGCTGGAACACTGAAGCTTTCTTT.

The CDR3 DNA reads TGTGCCAGCAGACCACTAGCGGGGGGAGGAGATACGCAGTATTTT. The encoded protein is CASRPLAGGGDTQYF. This chain uses TRBV2 with TRBJ2-3; 12 positions match TRBD2. This CDR3 has 15 residues. The germline gives CDR1 SNHLY, CDR2 FYNNEI. V lost 6 bases, J lost 5 bases, and 6 bases stayed unmatched.

A few counts support this clonotype. The genes are TRBV27 and TRBJ1-2; D might be TRBD1 (5 bases). V lost 6 bases and J lost 2, with 16 bases in between. Germline CDR1 reads MNHEY; CDR2 reads SMNVEV (reference sequence). The CDR3 contains 15 residues. CDR3 amino acids: CASSLTGEVNYGYTF. The DNA of the CDR3 is TGTGCCAGCAGCCTAACGGGGGAGGTAAACTATGGCTACACCTTC.

This clonotype was recorded a few times. CDR3 in amino acids: CASTSSSGNTIYF. DNA of the CDR3: TGTGCCAGCACCAGCTCCTCTGGAAACACCATATATTTT. This sequence joins TRBV6-1 and TRBJ1-3; D gene unclear. This CDR3 is built from 13 residues. The germline gives CDR1 MNHNS, CDR2 SASEGT. Deletions cut 7 bases from V and 0 bases from J, with 7 bases between.

The chain carries TRBV2 and TRBJ1-4; D unresolved. V lost 3 bases, J lost 8 bases, and 7 bases lay in between. Germline CDR1 reads SNHLY; CDR2 reads FYNNEI. This CDR3 region has 12 residues. This chain's CDR3 is CASSEGGEKLFF. In DNA, the CDR3 is TGTGCCAGCAGTGAGGGTGGAGAAAAACTGTTTTTT.

Here the CDR3 reads CASSYSAGEALHF. The CDR3 DNA reads TGTGCCAGCAGTTACTCAGCAGGGGAGGCCCTCCACTTT. J is TRBJ1-6 and V is TRBV6-5; D might be TRBD1 (6 bases). The V end was cut by 0 bases, the J end by 14 bases, with 11 bases between. Germline V gene sequence: CDR1 MNHEY, CDR2 SVGAGI. There are 13 residues in the CDR3.

The chain has TRBV5-1 and TRBJ2-3; D may be TRBD2 (7 bases). The CDR3 is 15 residues long. V lost 2 bases and J 1 base, leaving 11 bases between the germline ends. CDR1 is SGHRS and CDR2 is YFSETQ in the germline V gene. The CDR3 protein is CASSFGGGGTDTQYF. CDR3 DNA sequence: TGCGCCAGCAGCTTTGGGGGGGGCGGCACAGATACGCAGTATTTT. The variable domain in full, completed from reference TRBV5-1 and TRBJ2-3, reads KAGVTQTPRYLIKTRGQQVTLSCSPISGHRSVSWYQQTPGQGLQFLFEYFSETQRNKGNFPGRFSGRQFSNSRSEMNVSTLELGDSALYLCASSFGGGGTDTQYFGPGTRLTVL.

V usage is TRBV6-1 and J usage is TRBJ1-3; no firm D call. There are 12 residues in the CDR3. In germline, CDR1 is MNHNS, CDR2 SASEGT. With 8 bases removed from V and 4 bases from J, the gap between germline ends came to 9 bases. The CDR3 DNA follows: TGTGCCAGCTCCAAACGGGGAAACACCATATATTTT. Its translation is CASSKRGNTIYF.

This clonotype was seen just once. This sequence joins TRBV19 and TRBJ2-2, with 10 bases that match TRBD1. CDR1 and CDR2 (germline): LNHDA, SQIVND (reference sequence). CDR3 size: 14 residues. V shed 8 bases, J shed 5 bases, and the junction held 5 bases outside the gene matches. CDR3: CASGGQGSTGELFF. CDR3 in DNA: TGTGCCAGTGGGGGACAGGGGAGTACCGGGGAGCTGTTTTTT.

The chain couples TRBV2 to TRBJ1-1; 9 nucleotides match TRBD1. V was clipped by 6 bases and J by 6 bases; unmatched bases: 14. This CDR3 is 16 amino acids long. Germline loops: CDR1 SNHLY, CDR2 FYNNEI. The CDR3 is CASRELTGGSGAEAFF. DNA for the CDR3: TGTGCCAGCAGAGAGCTGACAGGGGGAAGCGGGGCTGAAGCTTTCTTT. The full variable domain, rest sourced from reference TRBV2 and TRBJ1-1, is EPEVTQTPSHQVTQMGQEVILRCVPISNHLYFYWYRQILGQKVEFLVSFYNNEISEKSEIFDDQFSVERPDGSNFTLKIRSTKLEDSAMYFCASRELTGGSGAEAFFGQGTRLTVV.

This clonotype appeared a few times. This chain connects TRBV20-1 to TRBJ2-3; D uncertain. V lost 3 bases, J lost 1 base, and 8 bases lay in between. Germline V gene sequence: CDR1 DFQATT, CDR2 SNEGSKA (reference sequence). The CDR3 loop spans 13 amino acids. This CDR3 is CSASVQGTDTQYF. Here the CDR3 DNA reads TGCAGTGCTAGTGTCCAGGGCACAGATACGCAGTATTTT.

J is TRBJ2-2 and V is TRBV6-1, with 8 bases lining up with TRBD2. Germline-derived CDR1 and CDR2 are MNHNS and SASEGT. After removal of 6 bases from V and 5 bases from J, the junction contained 5 bases not matched to a gene. The CDR3 is 14 residues long. Here the CDR3 reads CASRAGEFTGELFF. The CDR3 coding sequence is TGTGCCAGCAGAGCGGGGGAATTTACCGGGGAGCTGTTTTTT.

The J gene is TRBJ1-1, the V gene TRBV10-2, with 11 bases aligning to TRBD1. The V and J ends lost 6 bases and 1 base, in that order; junction bases with no gene match: 4. Per germline, CDR1 WSHSY and CDR2 SAAADI. CDR3 length: 15 residues. This CDR3 is CASSAGQGANTEAFF. The CDR3 bases are TGCGCCAGCAGCGCCGGACAGGGGGCGAACACTGAAGCTTTCTTT.

The chain carries TRBV6-5 and TRBJ1-1; D not resolved. Per the germline V gene, CDR1 is MNHEY and CDR2 is SVGAGI. V lost 2 bases, J lost 7 bases, and 8 bases lay in between. The CDR3 has 12 amino acids. The CDR3 loop is CASSYHSGEAFF. CDR3 DNA sequence: TGTGCCAGCAGTTACCATAGTGGTGAAGCTTTCTTT.

This clonotype has a handful of counts. The chain links TRBV30 to TRBJ1-5; TRBD1 might be the D (5 bases). Trimming pared 3 bases from V and 2 bases from J, leaving 8 bases between. Germline V gene data show CDR1 as GTSNPN and CDR2 as SVGIG (reference sequence). There are 13 residues in the CDR3. The CDR3, as DNA: TGTGCCTGGAGCCTAGGGGGCAATCAGCCCCAGCATTTT. This encodes CAWSLGGNQPQHF.

This clonotype appeared a few times. The CDR3 DNA is TGTGCCAGCAGTGGTAGCGGGGGGGGCTCCTACAATGAGCAGTTCTTC. Its translation is CASSGSGGGSYNEQFF. The chain combines TRBV6-4 with TRBJ2-1; the match to TRBD2 covers 11 bases. V shed 4 bases, J shed 0 bases, and the junction held 2 bases outside the gene matches. CDR1 and CDR2 (germline): MRHNA, SNTAGT. This CDR3 has 16 amino acids.

The chain has TRBV7-9 and TRBJ1-3; D unresolved. This CDR3 comprises 14 residues. Germline V gene lookup returns CDR1 SEHNR and CDR2 FQNEAQ (reference sequence). The V and J ends lost 0 bases and 6 bases respectively, with 9 bases between them. The CDR3 nucleotides are TGTGCCAGCAGCTTAGCGGGAATACAAAACACCATATATTTT. This translates into CASSLAGIQNTIYF.

The rearrangement links TRBV25-1 to TRBJ1-1; TRBD1 matches 8 bases. The CDR3 covers 14 residues. Germline loops: CDR1 MGHDK, CDR2 SYGVNS. With V trimmed by 1 base and J by 4 bases, 2 bases remained unmatched. This chain's CDR3 is CASSESGQATEAFF. The CDR3 bases are TGTGCCAGCAGTGAATCGGGACAGGCCACTGAAGCTTTCTTT.

The gene calls are TRBV7-7 and TRBJ2-5; 10 nucleotides align to TRBD1. Germline V lookup: CDR1 SSHAT, CDR2 FNYEAQ (reference sequence). The CDR3 consists of 14 residues. The J segment lost 5 bases and the V segment lost 5 bases, leaving 5 bases of the junction unmatched. The CDR3: CASSRQGARETQYF. Written as DNA, the CDR3 is TGTGCCAGCAGCCGACAGGGGGCTCGGGAGACCCAGTACTTC.

The J gene is TRBJ2-5, the V gene TRBV27; D is possibly TRBD1 (6 bases). V shed 5 bases and J shed 5 bases, with 12 bases lying between them. The germline V gene encodes CDR1 MNHEY and CDR2 SMNVEV (reference sequence). The length of the CDR3 is 13 residues. CDR3 bases: TGTGCCAGCAGTCCAGGACAGACCGAGACCCAGTACTTC. This codes for CASSPGQTETQYF.

V is TRBV5-8 and J is TRBJ1-6; D is unresolved. The CDR3 consists of 15 residues. The germline V and J ends were trimmed by 3 bases and 5 bases, with 12 bases remaining between them. Germline values: CDR1 SGHTS, CDR2 YDEGEE. CDR3 coding DNA: TGTGCCAGCAGCTCCGAGACACGAAATAATTCACCCCTCCACTTT. As protein: CASSSETRNNSPLHF.

By sample fraction, this clonotype is medium-sized (0.01 to 0.1%). The chain links TRBV5-1 to TRBJ1-6; D is perhaps TRBD1 (6 bases). The V end lost 2 bases, the J end lost 7 bases, and 7 bases lay between the germline ends. CDR1 and CDR2 from the germline V gene are SGHRS and YFSETQ. The CDR3 totals 13 residues. The CDR3 DNA follows: TGCGCCAGCAGCTTCAGGGGCAATTCACCCCTCCACTTT. It specifies CASSFRGNSPLHF.

The rearrangement uses TRBV5-1 and TRBJ2-1, with 11 bases matching TRBD2. This CDR3 contains 17 residues. Germline CDR1 and CDR2: SGHRS and YFSETQ. V shed 2 bases and J 2 bases; nucleotides not matched to a gene: 6. CDR3 coding DNA: TGCGCCAGCAGCTTCTCTAGCGGGGGGCTACCCTACAATGAGCAGTTCTTC. It encodes CASSFSSGGLPYNEQFF.

This clonotype was counted between two and nine times. CDR3 sequence reads: CASRELGDTQYF. CDR3 sequence (DNA): TGTGCCAGCAGGGAGCTGGGGGATACGCAGTATTTT. The rearrangement uses TRBV6-1 and TRBJ2-3; D not resolved. Trimming left V 6 bases short and J 6 bases short, with 10 bases between. The germline CDR1 and CDR2 sequences are MNHNS and SASEGT. This CDR3 has 12 amino acids.

The chain couples TRBV28 to TRBJ1-2, with D possibly TRBD1 on 5 matching bases. Trimming removed 6 bases at V and 8 bases at J, with 22 bases between. CDR1 and CDR2 from the germline V gene are MDHEN and SYDVKM. The CDR3 has 15 amino acids. The CDR3 sequence is CASSLGGAGSGGYTF. The CDR3 DNA is TGTGCCAGCAGCCTTGGGGGAGCAGGGAGTGGGGGCTACACCTTC.

This clonotype has just a few counts. The V and J genes are TRBV7-3 and TRBJ2-5; perhaps D is TRBD1 or TRBD2 (5 bases each). Looked up from germline, CDR1 is SGHTA and CDR2 is FQGTGA. This CDR3 spans 12 amino acids. Trimming stripped 2 bases from V and 7 bases from J, with 8 bases between. In nucleotides, the CDR3 is TGTGCCAGCAGCTTAGGGGACGGGACCCAGTACTTC. It encodes CASSLGDGTQYF. The variable domain in full, completed from reference TRBV7-3 and TRBJ2-5, reads GAGVSQTPSNKVTEKGKYVELRCDPISGHTALYWYRQSLGQGPEFLIYFQGTGAADDSGLPNDRFFAVRPEGSVSTLKIQRTERGDSAVYLCASSLGDGTQYFGPGTRLLVL.